This TCR beta chain is drawn from a study of cytomegalovirus exposure and HLA in healthy donors (dated by TCRdb to the late 2010s). Study-level background: In an earlier analysis of 587 of the donors, 276 Gb of sequence data and some 100 million unique TCR beta sequences from about 180 million T cells were reported. Roughly 290 gigabases of sequencing data and 70 million to 95 million unique TCR sequences made up an early release that covered nearly 650 HLA-typed donors. Of the roughly 400 genotyped donors, approximately 83% fell in the genetic ancestry cluster associated with self-reported Caucasian donors. The study aimed to test whether cataloging public T cell receptors could reveal signatures of past pathogen exposure. The study profiled the T cell repertoires of about 640 subjects by immunosequencing and related them to cytomegalovirus serostatus. In addition to the first cohort of 666 subjects, a separate validation cohort of 120 different subjects was used. High-throughput TCR immunosequencing, statistical association of individual TCRs with disease status, and machine learning were combined to predict cytomegalovirus infection status. In a later analysis, previously published TCR beta repertoires from 550 to 750 donors were re-analyzed and high-resolution HLA genotyping was added so that TCR occurrence patterns could be studied. Rather than using new phenotypic data, the later analysis identified candidate immune exposures from TCR beta sequences and from how often those sequences occurred across donors. In an earlier analysis of roughly 540 of the donors, high-throughput TCR beta sequencing was used to judge whether each TCR beta V gene segment behaved as functional or pseudogenic. Donor age, sex, ethnicity and CMV serostatus were compiled alongside the repertoire data. A later genetic analysis took genome-wide SNP genotypes for 398 of the 666 donors and used that subset as a discovery cohort. Every discovery cohort repertoire had been produced on one sequencing platform. Class I and class II HLA loci were covered by the typing at four-digit resolution. Typing coverage differed by locus: A, B, C, DRB1 and DQB1 were typed in roughly 620-630 donors, DQA1 in approximately 520, DPA1 in around 610, and DPB1 in approximately 450. Roughly 5 DR-DQ haplotypes were treated as single units for association and clustering because of strong linkage in the cohort. Among almost 400 genotyped donors of the cohort, an average of approximately 230,000 unique TCR beta nucleotide sequences were sequenced per donor, about a sixth of them non-productive.

Library preparation was by the immunoSEQ multiplex PCR assay. For the multiplex PCR, a mixture combining 60 forward primers for TCR Vbeta segments and 13 reverse primers for TCR Jbeta segments was used. The CDR3 region of rearranged TCR beta genes was amplified from genomic DNA with a multiplex PCR assay. On the Illumina HiSeq System, the amplified TCR beta libraries were sequenced as 87-base-pair reads. In the original analysis: In a later analysis, roughly 80 million unique TCR beta chains were counted across the 690 or so repertoires, and roughly 9.9 million of these chains were shared by at least two donors. To remove PCR and sequencing errors, raw reads were error-corrected and collapsed into unique sequences using a nearest-neighbor algorithm that merged closely related sequences. CDR3 sequences were aligned to IMGT reference sequences to assign V, D and J gene segments. For a sequence to be retained, a match of at least six nucleotides to both a V gene segment and a J gene segment was required. Rearrangements were called productive when the CDR3 lacked stop codons and stayed in frame with V and J; all others were non-productive. CDR3 was defined according to IMGT convention as the region running from the second conserved V-encoded cysteine to the conserved J-encoded phenylalanine. The earlier analysis of 587 of the donors excluded any sequence lacking an unambiguous match to a single V gene segment. An earlier analysis of several hundred of the donors called V segments functional above 56.7% productive rearrangements and segregating when the between-donor standard deviation exceeded 5%. A statistical classification framework was developed to diagnose cytomegalovirus status using the catalog of TCR beta chain sequences. In a later analysis, TCR nucleotide sequences were compared against IMGT/GENE-DB human TR gene sequences so that V and J genes could be assigned. A later analysis assigned CDR3 sequences and most-parsimonious VDJ recombination scenarios with the TCRdist pipeline. In a later analysis, each TCR beta chain was defined by its CDR3 amino acid sequence together with its V-gene family, and reads lacking a unique V-gene family were excluded. In a later analysis, fewer than 650 highly shared, low-generation-probability nucleotide sequences were removed to address suspected cross-contamination and a sequencing artifact. In a later analysis, a clonal expansion index for each public chain was calculated from normalized within-repertoire ranks of inferred template counts. A later analysis computed generation probabilities with a VDJ recombination model fitted to out-of-frame rearrangements, and checked the results against IGoR. A later analysis scored TCR-TCR, TCR-HLA and TCR-CMV co-occurrence with hypergeometric tests, applying a repertoire-size bias correction to TCR pairs. False discovery rates were estimated in a later analysis by permuting HLA or CMV assignments 20 times. A later analysis grouped co-occurring TCRs with DBSCAN, adding TCRdist sequence similarity when clustering within HLA-allele-positive subsets. Repertoires with fewer than 30,000 or more than 120,000 public chains, plus five repertoires with anomalous nucleotide sharing, were excluded from co-occurrence clustering. Not all clones reach the TCRdb copy of this immuneACCESS table, which keeps in-frame sequences only. Checked studies attribute under half of the gap to unresolved V genes and leave the rest unexplained. The V and J calls and the clone size are those of that table, but D and trimming were determined from the DNA. A total of about 180,000 clones appear in this sample, roughly 80% of them only once. The top ten constitute approximately 2.5% of the sample.

Study-level results and caveats: Several of the top co-occurrence clusters appeared to be linked to parvovirus B19, influenza, CMV and Epstein-Barr virus, according to a later analysis. In an earlier analysis of 500 to 650 of the donors, most TCR beta V segments appeared in productive rearrangements about 87% or about 30% of the time, broadly matching IMGT annotations. Approximately 18 rarely observed V segments, including chromosome 9 orphons, were excluded from the earlier analysis of about 610 of the donors because counts were too low. In a later analysis, the rate of TCR association differed among HLA loci, with DRB1 alleles having the most associated TCRs and HLA-C alleles having the fewest. In a later analysis, most CMV-associated TCR beta chains were found to appear HLA-restricted, with HLA associations seemingly driven largely by CMV exposure. A further reported finding was that TCR beta sequences accurately predicted the HLA-A and HLA-B alleles for most subjects in the first cohort. The cohort was sequenced for TCR beta chains only, and without alpha or paired-chain data the features that could be detected were limited. Correlated functional status among segregating V segments might be attributable to linkage disequilibrium, but an unknown experimental factor could not be ruled out. Immune exposure information for the cohort was limited to CMV serostatus. The authors suggested that the approach could potentially be extended to other disease states and immunological phenotypes. Because the 87-base-pair reads could not distinguish some IMGT-functional V segments, including TRBV6-2 and TRBV6-3, those segments were excluded. The study gave a list of 150 to 200 TCR beta chains associated with cytomegalovirus. Presence/absence analyses assumed roughly uniform sequencing depth across donors, an assumption that may not hold. A cluster of highly shared sequence variants was judged likely to be a technical artifact of the sequencing pipeline. Most TCR sequences were observed very rarely across donors, whereas some public TCRs were present in many individuals. Compared with equally common non-associated chains, HLA-associated TCR beta chains in a later analysis were more clonally expanded and had lower generation probabilities. The classifier was reported to diagnose cytomegalovirus status with high specificity and sensitivity in both the original cohort and the validation cohort. A later genetic analysis reported fewer N-insertions in productive TCRs among donors in an Asian-associated ancestry cluster than the roughly 620-donor mean. A later genetic analysis associated a missense DCLRE1C variant with V-gene and J-gene trimming of TCR beta chains, and an independent cohort replicated the association. In a later analysis, about 16,000 TCR beta sequences were associated with specific HLA alleles at a false discovery rate of 0.05. A few of the identified cytomegalovirus-associated TCR beta chains were confirmed in vitro to be specific for cytomegalovirus antigens. Assigning TCR associations to individual alleles was difficult when HLA alleles, especially DR and DQ, strongly co-occurred. Because HLA typing was missing for some donors at each locus, association tests included only the typed subset.

In total, approximately 690 healthy bone marrow donors made up the cohort. At the time of sampling, every cohort member was nominally healthy, though immune exposures that went unrecorded were likely present. The donor tested CMV seronegative and was one of the 352 seronegative cohort members. A peripheral blood sample was provided by each donor, and peripheral blood mononuclear cells were used for TCR beta sequencing. Genomic DNA extraction from the blood cell samples was performed with the Qiagen DNeasy Blood Extraction Kit. V lost 3 bases and J lost 2 bases, and the count of bases not matched to a germline gene is 6. The CDR3 numbers 15 residues from cysteine through phenylalanine. Left in the record is the CDR3 DNA by itself, 45 bases read in frame from the first base. From a lookup of the germline V gene (reference sequence), CDR1 and CDR2 are MNHNY and SVGAGI. On this clone itself: Its recognized antigen is unknown. The input lacks base qualities; no much larger clone sits a single base away.

The receptor chain draws on TRBV6-6 and TRBJ2-7; 8 nucleotides in the junction match TRBD1. Sequencing was done on a sample of PBMCs. The clonotype originates from a man in his sixties in good health and CMV-seronegative. The DNA reads TGTGCCAGCAGTTATTCTCTGGGACAGGCCTACGAGCAGTACTTC. It is translated as CASSYSLGQAYEQYF.